This section outlines one TCR beta chain sequence together with its context. This clonotype was seen at least ten times. Its antigen remains undetermined. The record has no base qualities; no much larger clone is one base away. Measured from the cysteine to the phenylalanine, the CDR3 is 13 residues long. This entry keeps only the CDR3 DNA: 39 bases, framed from base 1. Per the germline V gene (reference sequence), SGHKS is the CDR1 and YYEKEE is the CDR2. At the junction V is shortened by 4 bases and J by 7 bases; bases outside the gene matches: 5. The source of the sample is a study of neurological immune-mediated disorders (dated by TCRdb to between 2018 and 2021). In terms of the full investigation: Peripheral blood TCR-beta repertoires from HTLV-I-associated myelopathy (HAM/TSP) patients, multiple sclerosis patients and healthy controls were compared by UMI-based sequencing. The cohort comprised roughly 69 subjects: about 14 HAM/TSP patients, 35 or so multiple sclerosis patients and approximately 20 healthy controls. Alongside PBMC samples, the set of more than 85 TCR-beta libraries contained longitudinal samples, technical triplicates, and paired CD4+ and CD8+ T-cell subsets that had been sorted.

The healthy controls were volunteers from a blood bank in Maryland, USA. For the unsorted PBMC libraries, 2 million PBMCs were stored in RNAlater at -80 degrees C until RNA extraction and were used to generate the libraries. PBMCs were separated from peripheral blood using Ficoll-Hypaque density gradient centrifugation and then cryopreserved in liquid nitrogen. Broad study findings and their caveats: Expanded clones from different subjects shared no identical CDR3 amino acid sequences, which suggests that TCR-beta repertoires were private in all groups. TCR clonal expansion was greatest in HAM/TSP patients and smallest in MS patients, who ranked below even healthy controls.

cDNA was synthesized by template-switch 5'RACE using a primer with a 10-nucleotide random unique molecular identifier that tagged each TCR transcript. Every sequencing run covered 15-18 subjects and yielded more than 200 million TCR-beta sequences. The RNeasy kit was used to extract total RNA. The KAPA Real-time Library Amplification kit was used to amplify TCR-beta VDJ regions with primers for the TCR constant region and the 5'RACE anchor. A first PCR added sample indexes and Illumina adaptors, after which a second PCR increased the library yield. After Ampure bead purification, the TCR product of roughly 650 bp was size-selected on a 2% E-gel SizeSelection system. Library quality was checked on a Bioanalyzer, concentration was measured with Qubit, and libraries were quantified with the Kapa Library Quantification kit before pooling. An Illumina HiSeq 2500 sequenced the libraries paired-end 2 x 150 bp. To increase sequence diversity, about 24-32% phiX was spiked into each library pool. Turning to the authors' computational methods: Quality-filtered reads were processed with the UMI-based MiGEC pipeline, which removed over 75% of raw TCR sequences during error correction. VDJ genes were aligned to IMGT germline references, and clonotypes were defined by unique CDR3 amino acid sequence plus V-J genes. Clonal expansion, Shannon diversity and CDR3 relatedness (CalcPairwiseDistances, ClusterSamples) were evaluated with VDJtools, and phylogenetic trees were built with CLCbio workbench. A clone was classed as expanded if it had 8 or more unique UMIs, a cutoff based on coefficient-of-variation modelling across technical triplicates. TCRdb reran the public reads through fastp at Q25 and MiXCR, keeping productive beta chains. Each record represents a unique CDR3 protein, reported with the most common genes and DNA among its rows. These V and J calls derive from TCRdb rather than the authors' analysis. Present in this sample are 55,000 to 70,000 distinct CDR3 sequences, about an eighth of which were seen just once. Of the sample, 1.5% to 2% is held by the ten largest clones.

Recombination connected TRBV5-5 to TRBJ2-1; 7 bases in the junction line up with TRBD2. The clonotype comes from a man aged 55 to 70 in good health. Input material: PBMCs. The nucleotide sequence reads TGTGCCAGCAGCCCAATGGGAGGGAATGAGCAGTTCTTC. This codes for CASSPMGGNEQFF.